This record concerns one T cell receptor beta chain sequence. Its antigen is still unknown. The entry originates in a study of blood T cells in healthy people across ages. Whole-study findings and limits: Roughly linear age-related decline in beta diversity appeared, significant by age approximately 40. A greater number of naive CD4+ cells and higher diversity distinguished long-lived donors from aged donors.

Sample-barcoded 5' priming and a J-beta primer mix drove a second PCR of about 7 to 12 cycles. Through a template-switch adaptor with 12 random nucleotides, each cDNA molecule received a tag. TCRdb re-called the 5' RACE reads through MiXCR, storing one row per CDR3 protein. The sample has 650,000 to 1,000,000 distinct CDR3 sequences, roughly 34% seen once. The CDR3 loop spans 15 amino acids. Germline CDR1 is MGHRA and CDR2 is YSYEKL. Specimen: blood. This TCR came from a man aged 18 to 30 in good health. The chain carries TRBV4-1 and TRBJ2-4; 12 bases map to TRBD1. The J call may be faulty, since TRBJ2-7 better matches the DNA end. The CDR3 nucleotides are TGCGCCAGTGCTTGGGGACAGGGGGCTGAATACGAGCAGTACTTC. It is translated as CASAWGQGAEYEQYF.